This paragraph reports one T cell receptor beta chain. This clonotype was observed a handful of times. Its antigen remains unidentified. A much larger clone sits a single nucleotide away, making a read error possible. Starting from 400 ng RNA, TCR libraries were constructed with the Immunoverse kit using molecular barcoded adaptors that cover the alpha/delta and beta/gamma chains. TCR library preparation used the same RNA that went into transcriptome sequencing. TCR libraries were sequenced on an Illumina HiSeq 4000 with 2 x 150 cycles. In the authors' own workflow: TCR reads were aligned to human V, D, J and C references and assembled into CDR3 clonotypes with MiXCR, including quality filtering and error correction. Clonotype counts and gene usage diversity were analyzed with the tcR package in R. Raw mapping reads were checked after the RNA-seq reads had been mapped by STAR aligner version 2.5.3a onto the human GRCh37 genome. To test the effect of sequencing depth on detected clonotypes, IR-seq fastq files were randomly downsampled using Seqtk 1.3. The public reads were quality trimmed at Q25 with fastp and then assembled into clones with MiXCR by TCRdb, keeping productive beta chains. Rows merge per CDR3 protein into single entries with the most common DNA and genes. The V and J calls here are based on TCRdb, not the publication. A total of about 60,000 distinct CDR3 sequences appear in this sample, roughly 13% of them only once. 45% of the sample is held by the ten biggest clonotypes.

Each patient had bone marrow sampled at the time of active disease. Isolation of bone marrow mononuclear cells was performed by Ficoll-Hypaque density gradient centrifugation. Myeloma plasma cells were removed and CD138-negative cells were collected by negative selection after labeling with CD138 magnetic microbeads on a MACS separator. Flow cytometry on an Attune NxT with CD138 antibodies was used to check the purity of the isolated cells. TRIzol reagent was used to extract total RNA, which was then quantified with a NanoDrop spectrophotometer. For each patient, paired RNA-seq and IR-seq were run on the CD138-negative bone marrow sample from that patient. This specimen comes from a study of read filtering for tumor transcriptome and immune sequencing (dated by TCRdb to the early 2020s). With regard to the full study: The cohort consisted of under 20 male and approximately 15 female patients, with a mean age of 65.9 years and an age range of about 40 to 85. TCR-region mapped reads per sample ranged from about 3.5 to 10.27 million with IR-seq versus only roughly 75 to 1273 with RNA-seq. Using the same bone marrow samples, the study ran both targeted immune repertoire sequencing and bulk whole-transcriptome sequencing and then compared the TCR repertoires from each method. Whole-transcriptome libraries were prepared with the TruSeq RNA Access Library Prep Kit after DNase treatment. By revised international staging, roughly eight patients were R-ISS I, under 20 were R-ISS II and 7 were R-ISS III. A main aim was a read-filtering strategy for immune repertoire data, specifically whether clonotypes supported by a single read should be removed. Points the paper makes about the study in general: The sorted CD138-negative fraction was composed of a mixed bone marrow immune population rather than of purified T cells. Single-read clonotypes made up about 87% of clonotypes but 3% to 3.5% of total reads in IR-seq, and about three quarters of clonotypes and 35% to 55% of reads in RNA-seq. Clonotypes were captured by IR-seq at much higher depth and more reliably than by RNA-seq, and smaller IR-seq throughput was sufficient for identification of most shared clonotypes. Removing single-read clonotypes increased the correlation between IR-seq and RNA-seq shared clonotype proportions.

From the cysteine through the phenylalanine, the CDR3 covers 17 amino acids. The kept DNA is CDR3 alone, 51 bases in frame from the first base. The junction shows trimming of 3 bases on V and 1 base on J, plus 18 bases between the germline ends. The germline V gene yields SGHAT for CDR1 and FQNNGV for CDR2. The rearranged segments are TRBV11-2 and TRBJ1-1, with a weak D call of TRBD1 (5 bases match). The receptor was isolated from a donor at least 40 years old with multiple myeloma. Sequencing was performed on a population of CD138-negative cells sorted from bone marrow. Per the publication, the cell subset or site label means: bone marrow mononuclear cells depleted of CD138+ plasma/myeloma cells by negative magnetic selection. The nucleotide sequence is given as TGTGCCAGCAGCTTTATCACAGGAGGAAAGGGGAACACTGAAGCTTTCTTT. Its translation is CASSFITGGKGNTEAFF.